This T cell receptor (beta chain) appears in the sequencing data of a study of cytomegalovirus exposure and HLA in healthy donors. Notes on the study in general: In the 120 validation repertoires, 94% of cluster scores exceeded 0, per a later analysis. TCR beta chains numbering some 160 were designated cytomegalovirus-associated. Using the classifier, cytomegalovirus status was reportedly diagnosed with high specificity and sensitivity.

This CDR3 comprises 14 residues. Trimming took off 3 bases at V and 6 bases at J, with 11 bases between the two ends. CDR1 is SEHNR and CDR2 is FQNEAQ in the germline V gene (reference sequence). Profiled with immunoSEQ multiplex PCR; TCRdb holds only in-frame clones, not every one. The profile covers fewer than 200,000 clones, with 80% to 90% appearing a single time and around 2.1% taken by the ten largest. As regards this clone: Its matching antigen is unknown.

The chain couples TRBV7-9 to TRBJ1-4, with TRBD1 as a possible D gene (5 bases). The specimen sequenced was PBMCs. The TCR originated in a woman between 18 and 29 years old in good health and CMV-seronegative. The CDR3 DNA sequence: TGTGCCAGCAGCTTCGGGACTTGGGATGAAAAACTGTTTTTT. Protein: CASSFGTWDEKLFF. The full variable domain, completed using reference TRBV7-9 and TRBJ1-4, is DTGVSQNPRHKITKRGQNVTFRCDPISEHNRLYWYRQTLGQGPEFLTYFQNEAQLEKSRLLSDRFSAERPKGSFSTLEIQRTEQGDSAMYLCASSFGTWDEKLFFGSGTQLSVL.